The 23 T cell receptor beta chains reported below all come from one sample, sequenced in a study of neurological immune-mediated disorders. TCRdb passed the 5' RACE reads through MiXCR, listing each CDR3 protein once. The top ten clones hold over 1.5% of a sample with tens of thousands of distinct CDR3 sequences, around 10% of them seen once. The specimen sequenced was PBMCs. The receptor set was obtained from a man aged 55-75 years in good health.

This clonotype was counted at least ten times. This chain uses TRBV7-8 with TRBJ2-7; 7 nucleotides align to TRBD1. Germline V gene sequence: CDR1 SGHVS, CDR2 FQNEAQ. The CDR3 is 14 residues long. V shed 5 bases and J 3 bases; nucleotides not matched to a gene: 7. The CDR3 bases are TGTGCCAGCAGCGCTAGGACAGGAGACTACGAGCAGTACTTC. This gives the protein CASSARTGDYEQYF.

This clonotype was detected ten times or more. The chain is built from TRBV6-5 and TRBJ1-1, with D uncertain. This CDR3 has 14 residues. The V end was cut by 0 bases, the J end by 1 base, with 6 bases between. Per the germline V gene, CDR1 is MNHEY and CDR2 is SVGAGI. The CDR3 sequence: CASSYSRRNTEAFF. CDR3 in DNA: TGTGCCAGCAGTTACTCCCGCAGGAACACTGAAGCTTTCTTT.

The chain couples TRBV29-1 to TRBJ1-1; D is undetermined. This CDR3 contains 9 residues. Germline lookup yields CDR1 SQVTM and CDR2 ANQGSEA. The CDR3 DNA follows: TGCTCCGGGGACACTGAAGCTTTCTTT. It encodes CSGDTEAFF.

This chain connects TRBV7-6 to TRBJ1-6, with D tentatively TRBD1 (5 bases). The CDR3 has 17 amino acids. Trimming shortened V by 1 base and J by 7 bases, and 17 bases separated the two germline ends. Germline V gives CDR1 SGHVS, CDR2 FNYEAQ. In DNA, the CDR3 is TGTGCCAGCAGCTTAGAACCCACAGGCGGGGGAAATTCACCCCTCCACTTT. The encoded protein is CASSLEPTGGGNSPLHF.

Many counts were recorded for this clonotype. The CDR3 sequence: CASKQSDNEQFF. CDR3 DNA: TGTGCCAGTAAGCAGTCGGACAATGAGCAGTTCTTC. V usage is TRBV6-1 and J usage is TRBJ2-1, with no clear D. CDR1 and CDR2 (germline): MNHNS, SASEGT. The CDR3 runs 12 residues. Between the trimmed V and J ends, which lost 9 bases and 5 bases, there was a span of 11 bases.

At least ten counts were recorded for this clonotype. The chain carries TRBV3-1 and TRBJ1-1, with unresolved D. With 1 base removed from V and 11 bases from J, the gap between germline ends came to 26 bases. This CDR3 contains 17 residues. Per the germline V gene, CDR1 is LGHDT and CDR2 is YNNKEL (reference sequence). The CDR3 DNA follows: TGTGCCAGCAGCCAAGGGAGAGTAAGCGAGAAGGCGACGAAGGCTTTCTTT. Translated: CASSQGRVSEKATKAFF.

This clonotype has ten or more counts. This chain uses TRBV6-5 with TRBJ1-1; 8 nucleotides line up with TRBD1. Unmatched junction bases numbered 5, after V lost 8 bases and J lost 0 bases. Germline assignment: CDR1 MNHEY and CDR2 SVGAGI. The CDR3 has 14 residues. In DNA, the CDR3 is TGTGCCAGCCATCGGACAGGGCTGAACACTGAAGCTTTCTTT. Translated, it gives CASHRTGLNTEAFF.

There are many counts of this clonotype. The V gene is TRBV6-5, the J gene TRBJ2-2; TRBD1 is a possible D gene (6 bases). CDR1 and CDR2 from the germline V gene are MNHEY and SVGAGI. This CDR3 has 16 amino acids. Between the trimmed V and J ends, which lost 5 bases and 1 base, there was a span of 14 bases. The DNA of the CDR3 is TGTGCCAGCAGTCCCGGGACAACGAAGAACACCGGGGAGCTGTTTTTT. Translating gives CASSPGTTKNTGELFF.

This clonotype was seen at least ten times. V gene TRBV20-1 combines with J gene TRBJ1-2, with no clear D. Germline loops: CDR1 DFQATT, CDR2 SNEGSKA (reference sequence). CDR3 length: 13 amino acids. The V end was cut by 3 bases, the J end by 4 bases, with 12 bases between. CDR3 bases: TGCAGTGCTAGGTCAAGCTGGAGCTATGGCTACACCTTC. Translation: CSARSSWSYGYTF.

The chain joins TRBV7-8 to TRBJ2-7; possibly TRBD1 for D (6 bases). The V and J ends lost 4 bases and 3 bases respectively, with 13 bases between them. CDR3 length: 14 residues. CDR1 is SGHVS, CDR2 FQNEAQ, per germline. CDR3 loop: CASSSPDRFYEQYF. For the CDR3, the DNA is TGTGCCAGCAGCTCTCCGGACAGATTCTACGAGCAGTACTTC.

This clonotype was recorded at least ten times. The chain has TRBV7-8 and TRBJ1-1; D is possibly TRBD1 (5 bases). Germline values: CDR1 SGHVS, CDR2 FQNEAQ. The CDR3 extends over 13 amino acids. The V end was cut by 3 bases, the J end by 4 bases, with 9 bases between. CDR3 nucleotide sequence: TGTGCCAGCAGCTTCAGGGTAAGCACTGAAGCTTTCTTT. Translating gives CASSFRVSTEAFF.

This clonotype was seen at least ten times. The chain combines TRBV20-1 with TRBJ2-3; TRBD2 matches 9 bases. Germline values: CDR1 DFQATT, CDR2 SNEGSKA (reference sequence). This CDR3 has 14 amino acids. CDR3 bases: TGCAGCGTTAAGGCGGGGGGGCTCACAGATACGCAGTATTTT. Translating it yields CSVKAGGLTDTQYF.

This clonotype was observed many times. This chain uses TRBV20-1 with TRBJ1-5; 12 bases match TRBD1. The CDR3 totals 16 residues. The V gene's germline CDR1 is DFQATT and CDR2 SNEGSKA (reference sequence). Trimming cost V 6 bases and J 0 bases; bases outside gene matches: 6. The CDR3 protein is CSAGTGGPYSNQPQHF. CDR3 DNA sequence: TGCAGTGCCGGGACAGGGGGCCCCTATAGCAATCAGCCCCAGCATTTT.

V and J are TRBV28 and TRBJ2-3; 16 nucleotides agree with TRBD2. CDR1 is MDHEN, CDR2 SYDVKM, per germline. The length of the CDR3 is 17 residues. The V and J ends lost 7 bases and 0 bases, in that order; junction bases with no gene match: 4. This CDR3 is CASTGTSGGGSTDTQYF. The CDR3 region has the DNA TGTGCCAGCACCGGGACTAGCGGGGGGGGAAGCACAGATACGCAGTATTTT.

This clonotype was found many times. The genes are TRBV5-1 and TRBJ2-7, with 7 bases lining up with TRBD2. The V gene end was trimmed by 1 base and the J gene end by 2 bases; junction bases not matched to a gene: 6. The CDR3 runs 15 residues. Per germline, CDR1 SGHRS and CDR2 YFSETQ. The CDR3, as DNA: TGCGCCAGCAGCTTGACAGCGGGGATGGCCTACGAGCAGTACTTC. Translating it yields CASSLTAGMAYEQYF.

This clonotype was recorded at least ten times. The chain carries TRBV18 and TRBJ1-4; a weak D match, TRBD1 (6 bases). Between the trimmed V and J ends, which lost 3 bases and 10 bases, there was a span of 12 bases. CDR3 length equals 13 residues. Germline V gene sequence: CDR1 KGHSH, CDR2 LQKENI. For the CDR3, the DNA is TGTGCCAGCTCACCGGATGAGGGGGGAAAACTGTTTTTT. It encodes CASSPDEGGKLFF.

This clonotype was recorded at least ten times. The chain combines TRBV3-1 with TRBJ2-5; 7 bases are a match to TRBD1. This CDR3 spans 17 amino acids. V was pared by 1 base and J by 4 bases, with 12 bases of the junction left unmatched. Germline V gene sequence: CDR1 LGHDT, CDR2 YNNKEL (reference sequence). The CDR3 here is CASSQVVPTGFGETQYF. The CDR3 DNA reads as TGTGCCAGCAGCCAAGTTGTTCCGACAGGGTTTGGAGAGACCCAGTACTTC.

Regarding this clonotype: One end of the junction is discordant with germline, which a read error may explain. The V gene is TRBV7-2, the J gene TRBJ1-5; no clear D gene. There are 12 residues in the CDR3. Germline V lookup: CDR1 SGHTA, CDR2 FQGNSA. CDR3 sequence: CSSSFSNQPQHF. The DNA of the CDR3 is TGTTCCAGCAGCTTTAGCAATCAGCCCCAGCATTTT.

The table lists this clonotype with many counts. This chain uses TRBV12-3 or TRBV12-4 with TRBJ2-2, with D possibly being TRBD1 (6 bases). The CDR3 is 16 residues long. V was pared by 1 base and J by 6 bases, with 15 bases between. The CDR3 loop is CASSLGQGFWAGELFF. CDR3 in DNA: TGTGCCAGCAGTTTAGGTCAGGGGTTCTGGGCCGGGGAGCTGTTTTTT.

This clonotype was found many times. The V call is TRBV20-1, the J call TRBJ2-1, with 13 bases aligning to TRBD2. Germline V gene lookup returns CDR1 DFQATT and CDR2 SNEGSKA (reference sequence). V gave up 0 bases and J gave up 7 bases; unmatched junction bases: 12. This CDR3 is 18 amino acids long. CDR3 in DNA: TGCAGTGCTAGAGATTCGGGACTAGCGGGGCCACGAAGGAATGAGCAGTTCTTC. Amino acid sequence: CSARDSGLAGPRRNEQFF.

Many counts were recorded for this clonotype. The V gene is TRBV5-5, the J gene TRBJ1-2; D is unclear. CDR3 length: 13 residues. Trimming cost V 0 bases and J 7 bases, with 10 bases left between them. The germline gives CDR1 SGHKS, CDR2 YYEKEE (reference sequence). The CDR3 sequence is CASSLAMDGGYTF. The DNA of the CDR3 is TGTGCCAGCAGCTTGGCAATGGATGGTGGCTACACCTTC.

This clonotype was seen at least ten times. This chain connects TRBV4-3 to TRBJ1-2, with D unclear. Trimming pared 0 bases from V and 12 bases from J, leaving 14 bases between. The CDR3 has 13 residues. The germline CDR1 and CDR2 sequences are LGHNA and YSLEER. This CDR3 is CASSQEGTAGHTF. CDR3 coding DNA: TGCGCCAGCAGCCAAGAGGGTACGGCAGGCCACACCTTC.

In this sample, this clonotype turned up many times. The CDR3 here is CASSEFGIGRQTF. CDR3 coding DNA: TGTGCCAGCAGTGAATTTGGGATCGGGCGGCAAACCTTC. This chain uses TRBV25-1 with TRBJ1-2; D ambiguous. The CDR3 covers 13 residues. Germline values: CDR1 MGHDK, CDR2 SYGVNS. The V end lost 1 base, the J end lost 14 bases, and 17 bases lay between the germline ends.